What follows is one TCR beta chain and its context. The CDR3 consists of 15 residues. Losses at the gene ends were 4 bases for V and 3 bases for J; bases not matched to a gene: 8. These data originate in a study of early T cells in non-severe SARS-CoV-2 infection. cDNA molecules, individually, were tagged with unique molecular identifiers. TCRdb re-called the 5' RACE reads through MiXCR, storing one row per CDR3 protein. The sample yields under 85,000 distinct CDR3 sequences, approximately 10% seen once. The chain has TRBV12-3 or TRBV12-4 and TRBJ2-7; 8 nucleotides match TRBD1. Material: whole blood. This TCR came from an adult who was a healthcare worker with PCR-confirmed SARS-CoV-2 infection or an uninfected control (not recorded which). As DNA, the CDR3 is TGTGCCAGCAGTTCCCAGGGGGCTAAGGACTACGAGCAGTACTTC. Protein sequence: CASSSQGAKDYEQYF.